This entry features one T cell receptor beta chain sequence. The CDR3 sequence is 12 residues long. Germline V lookup: CDR1 SGHKS, CDR2 YYEKEE (reference sequence). V was trimmed by 2 bases and J by 4 bases, leaving 7 bases between them. The source of the sample is a study of OX40 agonist ivuxolimab in advanced cancers. Turning to the study itself: Cancers in dose escalation were hepatocellular, melanoma, renal cell and head and neck.

Clones were sequenced by immunoSEQ multiplex PCR, and TCRdb holds only the in-frame ones, with some missing. This sample has 43,000 or so clones, with 70% to 90% found just once. The TCR comes from an adult with an advanced solid tumor such as melanoma, head and neck, liver or kidney cancer. V usage is TRBV5-5 and J usage is TRBJ2-7; D remains ambiguous. Here the sequenced sample was CD4+ or CD8+ T cells sorted from blood, taken in a trial of the OX40 agonist ivuxolimab. For the CDR3, the DNA is TGTGCCAGCAGCTTAGGTGATTACGAGCAGTACTTC. Its protein is CASSLGDYEQYF. Full variable domain (remainder filled in from reference TRBV5-5 and TRBJ2-7): DAGVTQSPTHLIKTRGQQVTLRCSPISGHKSVSWYQQVLGQGPQFIFQYYEKEERGRGNFPDRFSARQFPNYSSELNVNALLLGDSALYLCASSLGDYEQYFGPGTRLTVT.